This T cell receptor beta chain was recovered during a study of control samples from healthy donors and cancer patients. Sequenced by immunoSEQ multiplex PCR; TCRdb stores in-frame clones only, minus some. In the table there are 75,000 to 90,000 clones, 70% to 90% of which are singletons. This clone was observed once. This clonotype originated in a woman between 35 and 50 years old in good health. Sequencing was done on a sample of blood.

CDR3 amino acids: CASSLVLNTEAFF. CDR3 bases: TGTGCCAGCAGCTTGGTCCTGAACACTGAAGCTTTCTTT. This chain connects TRBV5-6 to TRBJ1-1; D ambiguous. Between the trimmed V and J ends, which lost 0 bases and 0 bases, there was a span of 3 bases. The germline V gene encodes CDR1 SGHDT and CDR2 YYEEEE. CDR3 length equals 13 residues.